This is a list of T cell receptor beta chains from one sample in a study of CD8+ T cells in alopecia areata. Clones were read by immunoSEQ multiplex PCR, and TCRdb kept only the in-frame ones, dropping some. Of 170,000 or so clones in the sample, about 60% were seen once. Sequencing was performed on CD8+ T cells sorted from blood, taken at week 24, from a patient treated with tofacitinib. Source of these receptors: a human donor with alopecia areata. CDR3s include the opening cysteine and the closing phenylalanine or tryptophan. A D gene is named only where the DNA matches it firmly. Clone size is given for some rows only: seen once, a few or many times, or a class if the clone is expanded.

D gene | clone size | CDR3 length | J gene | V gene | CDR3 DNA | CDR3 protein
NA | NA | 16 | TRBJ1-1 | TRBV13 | TGTGCCAGCAGCCTCGAGGGACGGCACATGAACACTGAAGCTTTCTTT | CASSLEGRHMNTEAFF
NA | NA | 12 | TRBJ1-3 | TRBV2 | TGTGCCAGCAAGCACCCACCCGCGGGCATATATTTT | CASKHPPAGIYF
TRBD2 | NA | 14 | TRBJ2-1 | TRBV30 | TGTGCCTGCCATGGACTAGCGGGGACAAATGAGCAGTTCTTC | CACHGLAGTNEQFF
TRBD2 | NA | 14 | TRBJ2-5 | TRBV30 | TGTGCCTCATCTAGCGGGGGGCTTCAAGAGACCCAGTACTTC | CASSSGGLQETQYF
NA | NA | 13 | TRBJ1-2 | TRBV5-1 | TGCGCCAGCAGCTTGTACAGGGCCTATGGCTACACCTTC | CASSLYRAYGYTF
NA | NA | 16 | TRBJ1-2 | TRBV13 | TGTGCCAGCAGCTTAGGCCTAACGGGGACCCTTTATGGCTACACCTTC | CASSLGLTGTLYGYTF
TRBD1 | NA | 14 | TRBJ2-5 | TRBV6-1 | TGTGCCGGCGGGGACAGGGCGTACCAAGAGACCCAGTACTTC | CAGGDRAYQETQYF
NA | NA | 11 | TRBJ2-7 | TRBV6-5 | TGTGCCAGCAGTTCCTTACTCGAGCAGTACTTC | CASSSLLEQYF
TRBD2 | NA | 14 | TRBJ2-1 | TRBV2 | TGTGCCAGCGACCCTAGCGGGATCTACAATGAGCAGTTCTTC | CASDPSGIYNEQFF
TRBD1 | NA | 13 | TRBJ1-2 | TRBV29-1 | TGCAGCGTAACAGGACAGGGGCGGGATGGCTACACCTTC | CSVTGQGRDGYTF
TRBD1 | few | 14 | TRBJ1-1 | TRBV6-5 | TGTGCCAGCAGCCGGACAGGGTTCTGGTCTGAAGCTTTCTTT | CASSRTGFWSEAFF
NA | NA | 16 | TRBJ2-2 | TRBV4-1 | TGCGCCAGCAGTCCTTGGTTATACGGGGGAACCGGGGAGCTGTTTTTT | CASSPWLYGGTGELFF
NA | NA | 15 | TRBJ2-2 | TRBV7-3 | TGTGCCAGCAGCCCATCTACCCGGGGCACCGGGGAGCTGTTTTTT | CASSPSTRGTGELFF
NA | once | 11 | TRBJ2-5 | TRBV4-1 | TGCGCCAGCAGCCAAAGGGGTTCCCAGTACTTC | CASSQRGSQYF
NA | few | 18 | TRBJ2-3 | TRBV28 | TGTGCCAGCAGTTTCTCTCGACTAGTCGATACTAGCACAGATACGCAGTATTTT | CASSFSRLVDTSTDTQYF
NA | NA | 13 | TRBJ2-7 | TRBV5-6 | TGTGCCAGCAGCTTGGGGACAGTCTACGAGCAGTACTTC | CASSLGTVYEQYF
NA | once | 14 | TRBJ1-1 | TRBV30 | TGTGCCTGGTTTGCGGGGGTTGGGAACACTGAAGCTTTCTTT | CAWFAGVGNTEAFF
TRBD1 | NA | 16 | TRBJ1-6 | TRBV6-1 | TGTGCCAGCAGTGAAGTTGCCACAGGGGGCTTATCACCCCTCCACTTT | CASSEVATGGLSPLHF
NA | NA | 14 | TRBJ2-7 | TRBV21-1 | TGTGCCAGCACCCCCAAACGACAATTCTACGAGCAGTACTTC | CASTPKRQFYEQYF
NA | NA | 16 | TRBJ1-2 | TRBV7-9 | TGTGCCAGCAGAGACGAGACGGGGGGCTCTCACTATGGCTACACCTTC | CASRDETGGSHYGYTF
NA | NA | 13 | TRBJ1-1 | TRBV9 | TGTGCCAGCAGCGCCGTCCTGAACACTGAAGCTTTCTTT | CASSAVLNTEAFF
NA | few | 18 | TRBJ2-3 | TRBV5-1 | TGCGCCAGCAGCTTGCAGTATCGGCGGGGTTCAAGTACAGATACGCAGTATTTT | CASSLQYRRGSSTDTQYF
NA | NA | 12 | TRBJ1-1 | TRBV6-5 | TGTGCCAGCAGCTATCCGGGACAAGAAGCTTTCTTT | CASSYPGQEAFF
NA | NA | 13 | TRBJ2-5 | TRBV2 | TGTGCCAGCAGTGCCACAAACAGGGCCAATGTGTACTTC | CASSATNRANVYF
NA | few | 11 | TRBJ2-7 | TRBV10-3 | TGTGCCATCGGGTCAGGGAACGAGCAGTACTTC | CAIGSGNEQYF
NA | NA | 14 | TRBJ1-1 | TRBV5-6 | TGTGCCAGCAGCTTGGGGGAGGTTGACACTGAAGCTTTCTTT | CASSLGEVDTEAFF
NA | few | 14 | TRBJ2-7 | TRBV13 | TGTGCCAGCAGCCTCGGACGGAGCTCCTACGAGCAGTACTTC | CASSLGRSSYEQYF
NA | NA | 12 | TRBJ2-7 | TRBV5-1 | TGCGCCAGCAGCTTGGGTACCTACGAGCAGTACTTC | CASSLGTYEQYF